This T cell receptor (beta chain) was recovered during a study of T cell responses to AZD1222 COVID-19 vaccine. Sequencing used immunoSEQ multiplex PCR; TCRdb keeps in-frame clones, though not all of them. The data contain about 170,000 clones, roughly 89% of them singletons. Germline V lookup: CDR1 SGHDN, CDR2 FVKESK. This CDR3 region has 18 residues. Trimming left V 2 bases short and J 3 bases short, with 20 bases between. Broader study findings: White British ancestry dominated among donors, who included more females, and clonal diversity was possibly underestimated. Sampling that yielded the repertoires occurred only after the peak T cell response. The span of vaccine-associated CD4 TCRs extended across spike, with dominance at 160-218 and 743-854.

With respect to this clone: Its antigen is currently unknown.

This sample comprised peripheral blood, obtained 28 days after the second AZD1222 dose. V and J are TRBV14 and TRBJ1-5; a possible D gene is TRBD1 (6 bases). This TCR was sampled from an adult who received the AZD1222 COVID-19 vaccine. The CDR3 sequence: CASSQKMDRQVFNQPQHF. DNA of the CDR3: TGTGCCAGCAGCCAAAAGATGGATAGACAGGTATTCAATCAGCCCCAGCATTTT.